The 13 T cell receptor beta chains given below trace back to one sample, sequenced in a study of blood T cell repertoires in COVID-19. Measured with immunoSEQ multiplex PCR; TCRdb has only the in-frame clones, and not every one. The sample shows fewer than 100,000 clones, around 86% of them seen only once. Source material: peripheral blood. Every receptor here comes from a man aged 45-65 years with acute or convalescent COVID-19.

This chain uses TRBV15 with TRBJ2-3; 8 nucleotides agree with TRBD1. CDR3 length equals 13 residues. V dropped 6 bases and J dropped 4; count of bases not matched to a gene: 3. Germline V gene lookup returns CDR1 LNHNV and CDR2 YYDKDF (reference sequence). The CDR3 DNA follows: TGTGCCACCAGTAAGGACAGGGCAGATACGCAGTATTTT. It specifies CATSKDRADTQYF.

This clone was counted a few times. The genes are TRBV2 and TRBJ1-1; D is undetermined. Germline V gene lookup returns CDR1 SNHLY and CDR2 FYNNEI. The CDR3 extends over 14 amino acids. V lost 8 bases and J 0 bases, leaving 13 bases between the germline ends. The CDR3 loop reads CASSYNGMNTEAFF. DNA for the CDR3: TGTGCCAGCTCCTATAACGGGATGAACACTGAAGCTTTCTTT.

The chain joins TRBV7-3 to TRBJ1-2; D remains ambiguous. Trimming left V 2 bases short and J 0 bases short, with 10 bases between. The CDR3 loop spans 15 amino acids. The germline CDR1 and CDR2 sequences are SGHTA and FQGTGA. This CDR3 is CASSLHAGSNYGYTF. The CDR3 nucleotides read TGTGCCAGCAGCTTACACGCAGGATCTAACTATGGCTACACCTTC. The full variable domain, rest sourced from reference TRBV7-3 and TRBJ1-2, is GAGVSQTPSNKVTEKGKYVELRCDPISGHTALYWYRQSLGQGPEFLIYFQGTGAADDSGLPNDRFFAVRPEGSVSTLKIQRTERGDSAVYLCASSLHAGSNYGYTFGSGTRLTVV.

This rearrangement joins TRBV13 to TRBJ1-3; 7 bases match TRBD1. This CDR3 contains 14 residues. Germline V lookup: CDR1 PRHDT, CDR2 FYEKMQ (reference sequence). V shed 5 bases and J 2 bases; nucleotides not matched to a gene: 3. The chain's CDR3 is CASSHRGPGNTIYF. The CDR3 DNA reads as TGTGCCAGCAGCCACAGGGGTCCTGGAAACACCATATATTTT.

The chain has TRBV5-4 and TRBJ1-1, with D uncertain. The CDR3 sequence is 14 residues long. Germline assignment: CDR1 SGHNT and CDR2 YYREEE (reference sequence). V dropped 0 bases and J dropped 2 bases, with 8 bases sitting between them. The CDR3 region has the DNA TGTGCCAGCAGCTTGGAGCAGGTTAACACTGAAGCTTTCTTT. As protein: CASSLEQVNTEAFF.

The chain carries TRBV30 and TRBJ2-7, with TRBD2 as a possible D gene (6 bases). CDR3 length equals 15 residues. From germline, CDR1 is GTSNPN and CDR2 SVGIG (reference sequence). V was trimmed by 5 bases and J by 0 bases, leaving 17 bases between them. CDR3: CAWSGGTRSSYEQYF. For the CDR3, the DNA is TGTGCCTGGTCCGGGGGTACCCGAAGCTCCTACGAGCAGTACTTC.

The chain employs TRBV12-3 or TRBV12-4 and TRBJ2-3, with D unclear. The V end lost 5 bases, the J end lost 7 bases, and 7 bases lay between the germline ends. The CDR3 contains 11 residues. CDR3 amino acids: CASSPRNTQYF. The CDR3 DNA follows: TGTGCCAGCAGTCCTAGGAATACGCAGTATTTT.

The chain recombines TRBV5-5 with TRBJ1-5, with D perhaps TRBD1 (6 bases). In germline, CDR1 is SGHKS, CDR2 YYEKEE (reference sequence). The CDR3 extends over 15 amino acids. With 5 bases removed from V and 7 bases from J, the gap between germline ends came to 19 bases. CDR3 in amino acids: CASSRWAGAEQPQHF. The CDR3 DNA reads as TGTGCCAGCAGTAGGTGGGCAGGGGCAGAACAGCCCCAGCATTTT.

Written as DNA, the CDR3 is TGTGCCAGCTCACCTCAGGAGACTAACAATGAGCAGTTCTTC. Protein sequence: CASSPQETNNEQFF. The chain couples TRBV18 to TRBJ2-1, with a tentative D call TRBD2 (5 bases). Trimming took off 3 bases at V and 5 bases at J, with 11 bases between the two ends. CDR3 length equals 14 residues. Per germline, CDR1 KGHSH and CDR2 LQKENI.

This clone was counted once. The chain has TRBV10-2 and TRBJ2-7; 7 bases are a match to TRBD1. Per germline, CDR1 WSHSY and CDR2 SAAADI. Germline trimming cut 2 bases from V and 3 bases from J; bases unmatched to any gene: 7. The CDR3 spans 15 residues. The CDR3 nucleotides are TGCGCCAGCAGTGAGACAGGGGTACAAGGCTACGAGCAGTACTTC. Its translation is CASSETGVQGYEQYF.

The chain carries TRBV2 and TRBJ2-3; D possibly corresponds to TRBD2 (5 bases). V was pared by 5 bases and J by 1 base, with 13 bases between. Germline CDR1 and CDR2: SNHLY and FYNNEI. This CDR3 contains 15 residues. Here the CDR3 reads CASSREMIRTDTQYF. CDR3 sequence (DNA): TGTGCCAGCAGTAGGGAGATGATCCGCACAGATACGCAGTATTTT.

This clone was detected only once. This sequence joins TRBV2 and TRBJ1-1, with unresolved D. Germline loops: CDR1 SNHLY, CDR2 FYNNEI. The CDR3 is 13 residues long. V shed 5 bases and J shed 5 bases, with 12 bases lying between them. The CDR3 spells CASSLGEGTEAFF. In nucleotides, the CDR3 is TGTGCCAGCAGTCTGGGAGAAGGAACTGAAGCTTTCTTT.

This clone was observed a few times. The CDR3 protein is CASSRWAVNQPQHF. CDR3 nucleotide sequence: TGTGCCAGTAGTCGATGGGCAGTAAATCAGCCCCAGCATTTT. The chain recombines TRBV19 with TRBJ1-5; D gene unclear. The V gene lost 5 bases and the J gene lost 4 bases, with 12 bases spanning the gap. This CDR3 is 14 amino acids long. Per germline, CDR1 LNHDA and CDR2 SQIVND (reference sequence).